These 22 T cell receptor beta chains share one sample of origin, sequenced in a study of CD8+ T cells in alopecia areata. The treatment here: oral pan-JAK inhibitor, 5-10 mg twice daily. RNA was isolated and reverse transcribed to cDNA, the sequencing template. TCRdb keeps only in-frame clones here, not all; method: immunoSEQ multiplex PCR. The repertoire holds more than 90,000 clones, 55% to 70% seen once, with roughly 15% in the top ten. This sample comprised CD8+ T cells sorted from blood, obtained at week 56, from a patient treated with tofacitinib. These receptor sequences come from a human donor with alopecia areata.

This rearrangement joins TRBV30 to TRBJ2-2; D perhaps matches TRBD1 (6 bases). V lost 3 bases and J lost 6, with 23 bases in between. Germline V gives CDR1 GTSNPN, CDR2 SVGIG (reference sequence). CDR3 length: 17 amino acids. CDR3 sequence: CAWRIPHPQGFSGELFF. CDR3 nucleotide sequence: TGTGCCTGGAGAATCCCCCACCCCCAGGGGTTCTCCGGGGAGCTGTTTTTT.

V usage is TRBV13 and J usage is TRBJ1-5; D may be TRBD1 (5 bases). This CDR3 comprises 14 residues. Trimming took off 5 bases at V and 3 bases at J, with 11 bases between the two ends. The V gene's germline CDR1 is PRHDT and CDR2 FYEKMQ (reference sequence). The CDR3 here is CASSTGRNNQPQHF. The CDR3 DNA sequence: TGTGCCAGCAGCACGGGACGGAACAATCAGCCCCAGCATTTT.

The V gene is TRBV4-1, the J gene TRBJ2-2, with a tentative D call TRBD2 (6 bases). This CDR3 spans 15 amino acids. The germline V gene has CDR1 MGHRA and CDR2 YSYEKL. V lost 3 bases and J lost 6, with 14 bases in between. The CDR3 spells CASSHSGGVPGELFF. As DNA, the CDR3 is TGCGCCAGCAGCCACAGCGGAGGGGTTCCCGGGGAGCTGTTTTTT.

The CDR3 spells CSVEIEDGIDNEQFF. The CDR3 coding sequence is TGCAGCGTTGAGATTGAGGACGGAATCGACAATGAGCAGTTCTTC. The rearrangement joins TRBV29-1 to TRBJ2-1, with no clear D. This CDR3 region has 15 residues. The germline V and J ends were trimmed by 3 bases and 5 bases, with 17 bases remaining between them. Germline CDR1 SQVTM, CDR2 ANQGSEA.

The chain links TRBV23-1 to TRBJ2-2; tentative D call: TRBD2 (5 bases). TRBV23-1 is an open reading frame whose function is uncertain. V dropped 0 bases and J dropped 6 bases, with 8 bases sitting between them. The CDR3 has 14 amino acids. In DNA, the CDR3 is TGCGCCAGCAGTCAATCACAACTAGCCGGGGAGCTGTTTTTT. This sequence encodes CASSQSQLAGELFF.

This clone was picked up a small number of times. This rearrangement joins TRBV4-2 to TRBJ1-5, with 12 positions matching TRBD1. Unmatched junction bases numbered 14, after V lost 3 bases and J lost 11 bases. This CDR3 is built from 17 residues. Germline V CDR1 and CDR2: LGHNA, YNFKEQ. The CDR3 DNA is TGTGCCAGCAGCCAGGAACCGGGGACAGGGGGCAGAATGGCCCAGCATTTT. It codes for CASSQEPGTGGRMAQHF.

J is TRBJ2-7 and V is TRBV30; D is perhaps TRBD1 (5 bases). Germline loops: CDR1 GTSNPN, CDR2 SVGIG (reference sequence). The length of the CDR3 is 11 residues. V was clipped by 2 bases and J by 6 bases, with 8 bases between them. The chain's CDR3 is CAWSQGIEQYF. The CDR3 DNA reads as TGTGCCTGGAGTCAGGGTATCGAGCAGTACTTC.

This chain joins TRBV11-2 and TRBJ1-2, with 8 bases matching TRBD1. The CDR3 spans 17 residues. V trimming: 4 bases; J trimming: 6 bases; junction bases outside the gene matches: 16. The V gene's germline CDR1 is SGHAT and CDR2 FQNNGV. The CDR3 sequence is CASSSHTLRDRPHGYTF. As DNA, the CDR3 is TGTGCCAGCAGCTCCCATACCTTACGGGACAGGCCCCATGGCTACACCTTC.

The V and J genes are TRBV5-1 and TRBJ2-7; TRBD1 aligns across 7 bases. J was trimmed by 2 bases and V by 5 bases; bases with no gene match: 10. The CDR3 consists of 15 residues. Germline V lookup: CDR1 SGHRS, CDR2 YFSETQ. CDR3 residues: CASRPTGAPTYEQYF. As DNA, the CDR3 is TGCGCCAGCAGGCCCACAGGGGCCCCCACCTACGAGCAGTACTTC.

V and J are TRBV5-6 and TRBJ1-1, with a weak D call TRBD1 (6 bases). This CDR3 has 15 residues. CDR1 and CDR2 from the germline V gene are SGHDT and YYEEEE. V was pared by 2 bases and J by 3 bases, with 14 bases between. The CDR3: CASSFGGRRDTEAFF. The CDR3 region has the DNA TGTGCCAGCAGCTTTGGGGGGCGGAGGGACACTGAAGCTTTCTTT.

The genes are TRBV30 and TRBJ2-3; no definite D call. The CDR3 is 15 residues long. V shed 4 bases and J shed 2 bases, with 16 bases lying between them. CDR1 and CDR2 (germline): GTSNPN, SVGIG (reference sequence). The CDR3 sequence is CAWMLDQTHTDTQYF. The CDR3 DNA reads TGTGCCTGGATGCTAGACCAAACTCACACAGATACGCAGTATTTT.

The chain recombines TRBV11-3 with TRBJ2-2, with TRBD2 identical over 7 bases. J was trimmed by 4 bases and V by 3 bases; bases with no gene match: 8. CDR1 SGHNT and CDR2 YENEEA come from the germline V gene. The CDR3 is 16 amino acids. CDR3 DNA sequence: TGTGCCAGCAGCTTGAGTGGGACTACCCTCACCGGGGAGCTGTTTTTT. It translates to CASSLSGTTLTGELFF.

This clone came up a few times. V is TRBV27 and J is TRBJ2-7; 8 bases are a match to TRBD1. This CDR3 comprises 15 residues. CDR1 is MNHEY and CDR2 is SMNVEV in the germline V gene (reference sequence). Germline trimming cut 6 bases from V and 2 bases from J; bases unmatched to any gene: 9. The CDR3 DNA reads as TGTGCCAGCAGCGATTACCCACAGGGGGCCTACGAGCAGTACTTC. The encoded protein is CASSDYPQGAYEQYF.

The rearrangement links TRBV10-3 to TRBJ1-5; D not certain. Germline CDR1 ENHRY, CDR2 SYGVKD. Deletions cut 10 bases from V and 7 bases from J, with 11 bases between. This CDR3 contains 11 residues. As DNA, the CDR3 is TGTGCCAGCCGCGTACGGCAGCCCCAGCATTTT. Translation: CASRVRQPQHF.

This chain connects TRBV9 to TRBJ1-2, with a weak D call TRBD1 (6 bases). The germline CDR1 and CDR2 sequences are SGDLS and YYNGEE. Trimming took 3 bases from V and 4 from J, leaving 7 bases between them. The CDR3 is made up of 12 amino acids. CDR3 loop: CASSDRAYGYTF. CDR3 sequence (DNA): TGTGCCAGCAGCGACAGGGCCTATGGCTACACCTTC.

The chain couples TRBV5-6 to TRBJ2-5, with 9 positions matching TRBD2. Germline CDR1 SGHDT, CDR2 YYEEEE. Trimming removed 3 bases from V and 5 bases from J; junction bases left unmatched: 5. The CDR3 spans 14 residues. The CDR3, as DNA: TGTGCCAGCAGCTGGACTAGCGAGTTTGAGACCCAGTACTTC. Translation gives CASSWTSEFETQYF.

The chain couples TRBV4-1 to TRBJ2-5, with D possibly TRBD1 on 5 matching bases. The V gene's germline CDR1 is MGHRA and CDR2 YSYEKL. V lost 4 bases and J lost 5, with 17 bases in between. The CDR3 sequence is 15 residues long. In DNA, the CDR3 is TGCGCCAGCAGCCCATTAGACAGAGAAGAGGAGACCCAGTACTTC. Its protein product is CASSPLDREEETQYF.

The chain joins TRBV25-1 to TRBJ2-3; 8 nucleotides agree with TRBD1. This CDR3 comprises 12 residues. The V segment lost 3 bases and the J segment 9 bases; nucleotides outside the gene matches: 2. The V gene's germline CDR1 is MGHDK and CDR2 SYGVNS. The CDR3 bases are TGTGCCAGCAGTGACAGGGGGCTAACGCAGTATTTT. Protein sequence: CASSDRGLTQYF.

The chain combines TRBV9 with TRBJ1-1; D uncertain. CDR1 SGDLS and CDR2 YYNGEE come from the germline V gene. This CDR3 comprises 12 residues. The germline V and J ends were trimmed by 2 bases and 6 bases, with 8 bases remaining between them. CDR3 nucleotide sequence: TGTGCCAGCAGCGTGGTCGGTTCTGAAGCTTTCTTT. This codes for CASSVVGSEAFF.

The V gene is TRBV30, the J gene TRBJ2-2; D tentatively reads TRBD1 or TRBD2 (5 bases each). The V end was cut by 5 bases, the J end by 1 base, with 20 bases between. In germline, CDR1 is GTSNPN, CDR2 SVGIG (reference sequence). CDR3 size: 17 residues. The CDR3 reads CAWGSGHEPLNTGELFF. The CDR3, as DNA: TGTGCCTGGGGTTCGGGGCACGAACCTCTGAACACCGGGGAGCTGTTTTTT.

This rearrangement joins TRBV6-5 to TRBJ1-4; D uncertain. This CDR3 is built from 13 residues. Trimming cost V 2 bases and J 12 bases, with 13 bases left between them. CDR1 MNHEY and CDR2 SVGAGI come from the germline V gene. CDR3 region: CASSYDPRRELFF. For the CDR3, the DNA is TGTGCCAGCAGTTACGATCCCCGGCGGGAACTGTTTTTT.

This clone was recorded a few times. This chain connects TRBV27 to TRBJ1-4; no clear D gene. This CDR3 has 15 amino acids. Trimming took 1 base from V and 6 from J, leaving 12 bases between them. The germline V gene has CDR1 MNHEY and CDR2 SMNVEV (reference sequence). The CDR3 is CASSLFSGRDEKLFF. Written as DNA, the CDR3 is TGTGCCAGCAGTTTATTTTCGGGTAGGGATGAAAAACTGTTTTTT.